This T cell receptor (beta chain) was sequenced during a study of cytomegalovirus exposure and HLA in healthy donors. Background on the study: As released early, the data held 70 million to 100 million unique TCRs from HLA-typed donors. The study, taken as a whole, reports: Some V segments (TRBV6-2 and TRBV6-3 among them) were excluded as indistinguishable. For TCR beta chains, V- and J-gene trimming was later linked to a missense DCLRE1C variant.

The PCR was carried out with 60 Vbeta primers and 13 Jbeta primers. Assay: immunoSEQ multiplex PCR; the TCRdb copy retains only in-frame clones and omits some. The data show 75,000 to 90,000 clones, around 77% seen once. Per the germline V gene, CDR1 is SQVTM and CDR2 is ANQGSEA. The CDR3 totals 12 residues. V lost 4 bases and J lost 4, with 8 bases in between. To note about this clone: The antigen remains undetermined.

Sequenced material: PBMCs. The rearrangement links TRBV29-1 to TRBJ2-1; the D gene is possibly TRBD1 (5 bases). The source is a woman in her thirties or forties in good health and CMV-seropositive. In DNA, the CDR3 is TGCAGCGTTGGGGGCGTATACAATGAGCAGTTCTTC. Translated, it gives CSVGGVYNEQFF.